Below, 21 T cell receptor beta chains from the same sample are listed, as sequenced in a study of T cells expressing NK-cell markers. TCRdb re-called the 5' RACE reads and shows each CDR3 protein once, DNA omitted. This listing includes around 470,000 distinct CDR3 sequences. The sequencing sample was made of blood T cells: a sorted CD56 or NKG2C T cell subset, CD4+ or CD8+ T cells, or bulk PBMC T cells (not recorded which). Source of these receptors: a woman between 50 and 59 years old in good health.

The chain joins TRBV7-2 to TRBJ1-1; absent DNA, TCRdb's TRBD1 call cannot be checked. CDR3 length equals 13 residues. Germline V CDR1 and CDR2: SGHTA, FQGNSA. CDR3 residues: CASGAWDRAEAFF.

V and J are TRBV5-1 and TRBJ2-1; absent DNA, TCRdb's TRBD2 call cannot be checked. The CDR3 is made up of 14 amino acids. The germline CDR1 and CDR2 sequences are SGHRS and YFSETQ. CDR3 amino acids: CASRGSGRANEQFF. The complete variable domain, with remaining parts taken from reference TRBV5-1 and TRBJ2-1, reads KAGVTQTPRYLIKTRGQQVTLSCSPISGHRSVSWYQQTPGQGLQFLFEYFSETQRNKGNFPGRFSGRQFSNSRSEMNVSTLELGDSALYLCASRGSGRANEQFFGPGTRLTVL.

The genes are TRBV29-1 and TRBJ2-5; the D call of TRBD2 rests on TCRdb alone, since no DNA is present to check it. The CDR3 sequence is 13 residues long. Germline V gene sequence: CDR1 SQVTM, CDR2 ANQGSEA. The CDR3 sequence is CSVAGRAKETQYF.

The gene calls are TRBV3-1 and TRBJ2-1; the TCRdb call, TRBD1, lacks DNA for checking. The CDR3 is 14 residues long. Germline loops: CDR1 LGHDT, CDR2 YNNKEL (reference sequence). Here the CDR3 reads CASSYGQEYNEQFF.

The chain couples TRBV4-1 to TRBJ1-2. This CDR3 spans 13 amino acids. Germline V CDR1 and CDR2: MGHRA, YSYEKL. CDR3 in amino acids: CASSQEPFYGYTF.

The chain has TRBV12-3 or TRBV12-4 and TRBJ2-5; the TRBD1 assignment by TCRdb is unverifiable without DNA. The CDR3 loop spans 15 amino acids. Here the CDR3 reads CASSRRRSGGETQYF.

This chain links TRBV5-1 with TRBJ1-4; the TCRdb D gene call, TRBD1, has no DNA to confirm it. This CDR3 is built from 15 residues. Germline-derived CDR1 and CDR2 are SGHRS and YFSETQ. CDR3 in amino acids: CASSLGQGGRQKLFF.

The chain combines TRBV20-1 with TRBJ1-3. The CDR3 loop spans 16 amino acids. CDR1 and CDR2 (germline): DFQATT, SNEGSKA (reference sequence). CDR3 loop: CSAPKGQRVTGNTIYF.

The CDR3 here is CASSVVPGGAAEAFF. The chain has TRBV9 and TRBJ1-1; TCRdb gives TRBD1 as the D gene, but with no DNA this cannot be confirmed. Germline lookup yields CDR1 SGDLS and CDR2 YYNGEE. The CDR3 runs 15 residues.

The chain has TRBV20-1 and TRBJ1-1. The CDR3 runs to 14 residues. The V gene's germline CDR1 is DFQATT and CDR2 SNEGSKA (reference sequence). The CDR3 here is CSAGTVSPDTEAFF.

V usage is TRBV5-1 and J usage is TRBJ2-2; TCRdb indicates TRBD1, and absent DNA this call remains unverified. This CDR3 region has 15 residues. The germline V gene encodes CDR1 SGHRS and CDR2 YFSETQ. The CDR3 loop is CASSFNGGAGGELFF.

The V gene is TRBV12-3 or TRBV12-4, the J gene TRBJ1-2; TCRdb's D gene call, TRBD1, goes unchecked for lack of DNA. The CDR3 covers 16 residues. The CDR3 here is CASSPHVPSRSYGYTF.

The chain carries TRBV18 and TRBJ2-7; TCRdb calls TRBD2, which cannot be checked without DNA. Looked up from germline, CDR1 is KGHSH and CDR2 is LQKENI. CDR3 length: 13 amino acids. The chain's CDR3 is CASSPTRLEEQYF.

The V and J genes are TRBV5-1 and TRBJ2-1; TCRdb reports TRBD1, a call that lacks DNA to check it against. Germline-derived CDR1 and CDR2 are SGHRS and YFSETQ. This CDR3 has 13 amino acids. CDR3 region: CASSLASGQEQFF.

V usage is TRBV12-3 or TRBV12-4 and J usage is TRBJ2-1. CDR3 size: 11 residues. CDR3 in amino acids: CASSPRNEQFF.

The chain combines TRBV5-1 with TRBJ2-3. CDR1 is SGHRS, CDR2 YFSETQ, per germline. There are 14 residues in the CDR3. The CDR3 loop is CASSLGLGTDTQYF.

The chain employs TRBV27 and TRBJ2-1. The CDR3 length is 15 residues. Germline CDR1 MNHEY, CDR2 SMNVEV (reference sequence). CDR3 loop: CASSLVQDAYNEQFF.

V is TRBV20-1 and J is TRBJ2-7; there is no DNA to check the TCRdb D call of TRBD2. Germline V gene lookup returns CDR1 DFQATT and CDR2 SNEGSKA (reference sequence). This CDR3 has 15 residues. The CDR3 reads CSARVMGLAGEEQYF.

CDR3: CASSLEGSAGEQYF. V and J are TRBV5-1 and TRBJ2-7; TCRdb outputs TRBD1, but without DNA this stays unchecked. The CDR3 extends over 14 amino acids. Germline V gene lookup returns CDR1 SGHRS and CDR2 YFSETQ.

The chain's CDR3 is CASSPRQGVKAFF. V gene TRBV7-6 combines with J gene TRBJ2-1; TCRdb returns TRBD1, unconfirmable since there is no DNA. The germline gives CDR1 SGHVS, CDR2 FNYEAQ. The CDR3 runs 13 residues.

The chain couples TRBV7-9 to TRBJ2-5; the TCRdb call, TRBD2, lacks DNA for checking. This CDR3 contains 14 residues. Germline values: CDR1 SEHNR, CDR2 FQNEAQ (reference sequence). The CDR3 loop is CASSWGLREETQYF.